The 3 T cell receptor beta chains reported below all come from one sample, sequenced in a study of cytomegalovirus exposure and HLA in healthy donors. In the PCR, 60 Vbeta and 13 Jbeta primers were used. The method was immunoSEQ multiplex PCR; TCRdb's version includes in-frame clones alone and lacks a portion of them. The sample lists about 160,000 clones, approximately 82% occurring once. The source material was PBMCs. The receptors come from a male donor in good health and CMV-seropositive.

The chain couples TRBV10-1 to TRBJ2-2; TRBD1 matches 7 bases. CDR1 is WNHNN and CDR2 is SYGVQD in the germline V gene (reference sequence). Losses at the gene ends were 4 bases for V and 6 bases for J; bases not matched to a gene: 5. The CDR3 covers 14 residues. CDR3 sequence (DNA): TGCGCCAGCAGTGGACAGGGCTTGGCCGGGGAGCTGTTTTTT. This gives the protein CASSGQGLAGELFF.

The genes are TRBV7-9 and TRBJ1-1, with D tentatively TRBD1 (6 bases). CDR1 is SEHNR and CDR2 is FQNEAQ in the germline V gene (reference sequence). V lost 4 bases and J 1 base, leaving 19 bases between the germline ends. This CDR3 comprises 17 residues. The CDR3 coding sequence is TGTGCCAGCAGCTCGGGCGTACAGGGATTGGGGAACACTGAAGCTTTCTTT. It is translated as CASSSGVQGLGNTEAFF.

This clone was seen a few times. The chain has TRBV19 and TRBJ1-2; no firm D call. Trimming cost V 6 bases and J 4 bases, with 12 bases left between them. Looked up from germline, CDR1 is LNHDA and CDR2 is SQIVND (reference sequence). The CDR3 loop spans 13 amino acids. The CDR3 sequence is CASRRGEPYGYTF. CDR3 bases: TGTGCCAGTAGACGCGGCGAGCCCTATGGCTACACCTTC.